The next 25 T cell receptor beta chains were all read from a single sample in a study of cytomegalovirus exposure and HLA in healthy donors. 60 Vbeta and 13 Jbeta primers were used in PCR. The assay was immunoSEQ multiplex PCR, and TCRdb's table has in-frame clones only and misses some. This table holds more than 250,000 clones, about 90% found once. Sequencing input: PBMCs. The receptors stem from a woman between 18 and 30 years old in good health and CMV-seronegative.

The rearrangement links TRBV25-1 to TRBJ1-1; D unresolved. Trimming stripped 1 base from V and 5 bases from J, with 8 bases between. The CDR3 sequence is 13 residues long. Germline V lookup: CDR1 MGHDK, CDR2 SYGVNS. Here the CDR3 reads CASSEFGDTEAFF. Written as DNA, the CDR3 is TGTGCCAGCAGTGAATTCGGAGATACTGAAGCTTTCTTT.

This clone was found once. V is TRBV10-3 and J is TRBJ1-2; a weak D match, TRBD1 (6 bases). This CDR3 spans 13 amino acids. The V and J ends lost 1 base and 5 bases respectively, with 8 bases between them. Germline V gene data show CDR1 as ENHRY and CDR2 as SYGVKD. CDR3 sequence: CAISEFQGYGYTF. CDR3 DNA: TGTGCCATCAGTGAGTTTCAGGGGTATGGCTACACCTTC.

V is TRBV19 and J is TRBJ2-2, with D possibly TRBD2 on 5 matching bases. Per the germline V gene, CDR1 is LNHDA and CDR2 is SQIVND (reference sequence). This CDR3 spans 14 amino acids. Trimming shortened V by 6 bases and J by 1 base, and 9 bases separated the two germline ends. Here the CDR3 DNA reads TGTGCCAGTAGGCCGGGGTTGAACACCGGGGAGCTGTTTTTT. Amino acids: CASRPGLNTGELFF.

The CDR3 loop is CASSMRTAFSPSPLHF. For the CDR3, the DNA is TGTGCCAGTAGTATGCGGACAGCTTTTTCTCCTTCACCCCTCCACTTT. The chain employs TRBV19 and TRBJ1-6, with a possible D match to TRBD1 (6 bases). V lost 3 bases to trimming and J lost 9 bases, with 18 bases between them. Germline V lookup: CDR1 LNHDA, CDR2 SQIVND (reference sequence). CDR3 length: 16 residues.

The CDR3 protein is CASSEEMLGTGGLQPQHF. The CDR3 bases are TGTGCCAGCAGTGAAGAAATGCTTGGGACAGGGGGCTTACAGCCCCAGCATTTT. J is TRBJ1-5 and V is TRBV6-1, with 12 bases fitting TRBD1. The V gene end was trimmed by 1 base and the J gene end by 7 bases; junction bases not matched to a gene: 11. Germline V gene data show CDR1 as MNHNS and CDR2 as SASEGT. The CDR3 length is 18 residues.

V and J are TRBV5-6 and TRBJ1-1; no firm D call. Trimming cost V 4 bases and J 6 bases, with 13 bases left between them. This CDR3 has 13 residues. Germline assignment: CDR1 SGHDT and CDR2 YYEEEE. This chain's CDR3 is CASSPGSFSEAFF. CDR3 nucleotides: TGTGCCAGCAGCCCGGGTAGTTTCTCTGAAGCTTTCTTT.

For the CDR3, the DNA is TGTGCCAGCAGTTACTCTTCGGGTGCTGATTCACCCCTCCACTTT. It yields the protein CASSYSSGADSPLHF. V gene TRBV6-5 combines with J gene TRBJ1-6; D gene uncertain. The V end lost 0 bases, the J end lost 8 bases, and 11 bases lay between the germline ends. The germline gives CDR1 MNHEY, CDR2 SVGAGI. The CDR3 spans 15 residues.

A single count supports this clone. The CDR3 protein is CASSSNRGGNEKLFF. CDR3 coding DNA: TGTGCCAGCAGTTCAAACAGGGGGGGAAATGAAAAACTGTTTTTT. This chain uses TRBV2 with TRBJ1-4, with 8 nucleotides matching TRBD1. The CDR3 runs 15 residues. The germline gives CDR1 SNHLY, CDR2 FYNNEI. V dropped 5 bases and J dropped 5; count of bases not matched to a gene: 7.

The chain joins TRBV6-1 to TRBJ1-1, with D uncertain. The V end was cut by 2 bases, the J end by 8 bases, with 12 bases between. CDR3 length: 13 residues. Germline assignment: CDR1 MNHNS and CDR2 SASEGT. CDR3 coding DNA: TGTGCCAGCAGTGAAAGGATGGCGCGGGAAGCTTTCTTT. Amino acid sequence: CASSERMAREAFF.

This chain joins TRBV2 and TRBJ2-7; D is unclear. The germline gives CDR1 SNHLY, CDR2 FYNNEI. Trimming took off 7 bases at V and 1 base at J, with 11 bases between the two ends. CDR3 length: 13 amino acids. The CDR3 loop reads CASTQAGSYEQYF. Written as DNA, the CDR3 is TGTGCCAGCACCCAAGCCGGGTCCTACGAGCAGTACTTC.

In DNA, the CDR3 is TGTGCCAGCAGTGAGTCAGGGGGCCTGGGTACTGAAGCTTTCTTT. Translated: CASSESGGLGTEAFF. The rearrangement links TRBV6-1 to TRBJ1-1; 8 bases are shared with TRBD1. Germline V lookup: CDR1 MNHNS, CDR2 SASEGT. Trimming at V came to 3 bases and at J to 5 bases, leaving 8 bases not matched to a gene. The CDR3 contains 15 residues.

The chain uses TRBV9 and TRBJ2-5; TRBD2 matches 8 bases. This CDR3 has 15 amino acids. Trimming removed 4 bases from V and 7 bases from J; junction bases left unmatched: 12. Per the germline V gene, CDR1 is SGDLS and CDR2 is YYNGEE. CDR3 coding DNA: TGTGCCAGCAGCCCCTCTGCGGGACTAGGAGGGACCCAGTACTTC. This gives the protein CASSPSAGLGGTQYF.

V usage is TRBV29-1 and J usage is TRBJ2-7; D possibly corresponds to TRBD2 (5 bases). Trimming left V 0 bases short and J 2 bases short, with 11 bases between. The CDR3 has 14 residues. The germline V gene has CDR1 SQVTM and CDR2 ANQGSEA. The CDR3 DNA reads TGCAGCGTTGAAGATCCGGGGTCAACCTACGAGCAGTACTTC. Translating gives CSVEDPGSTYEQYF.

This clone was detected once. CDR3 residues: CASSYGLKDEQFF. CDR3 DNA: TGTGCCAGCAGCTATGGACTAAAGGATGAGCAGTTCTTC. The chain is built from TRBV7-9 and TRBJ2-1, with a weak D call TRBD2 (6 bases). This CDR3 contains 13 residues. Germline V lookup: CDR1 SEHNR, CDR2 FQNEAQ (reference sequence). Trimming cost V 4 bases and J 8 bases, with 12 bases left between them.

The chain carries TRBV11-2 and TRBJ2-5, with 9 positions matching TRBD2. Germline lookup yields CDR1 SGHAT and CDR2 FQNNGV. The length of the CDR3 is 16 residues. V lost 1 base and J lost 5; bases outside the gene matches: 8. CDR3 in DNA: TGTGCCAGCAGCTTAGTTGGCGGGGGGGCCAGGGAGACCCAGTACTTC. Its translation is CASSLVGGGARETQYF.

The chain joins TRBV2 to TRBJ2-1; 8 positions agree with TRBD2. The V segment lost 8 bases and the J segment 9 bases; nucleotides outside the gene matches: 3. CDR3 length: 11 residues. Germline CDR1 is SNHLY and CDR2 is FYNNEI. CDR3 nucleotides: TGTGCCAGCCGGGGGGGGTCTGAGCAGTTCTTC. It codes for CASRGGSEQFF.

CDR3 DNA: TGTGCCACCAGCACCTCCCGACAGGGTATAGATCAGCCCCAGCATTTT. As protein: CATSTSRQGIDQPQHF. The chain joins TRBV15 to TRBJ1-5, with 7 bases identical to TRBD1. The CDR3 runs to 16 residues. V lost 4 bases and J lost 5; bases outside the gene matches: 11. Per the germline V gene, CDR1 is LNHNV and CDR2 is YYDKDF (reference sequence).

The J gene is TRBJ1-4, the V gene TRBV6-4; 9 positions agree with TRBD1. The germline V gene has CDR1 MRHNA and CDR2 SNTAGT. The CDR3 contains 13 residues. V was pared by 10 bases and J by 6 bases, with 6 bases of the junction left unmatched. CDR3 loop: CATRYRGHEKLFF. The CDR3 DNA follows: TGTGCCACCAGGTACAGGGGGCATGAAAAACTGTTTTTT.

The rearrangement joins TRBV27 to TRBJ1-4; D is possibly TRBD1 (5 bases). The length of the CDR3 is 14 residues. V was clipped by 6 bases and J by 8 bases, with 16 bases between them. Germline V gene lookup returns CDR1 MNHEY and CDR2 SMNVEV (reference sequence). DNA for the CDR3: TGTGCCAGCAGCCCCGGGGGACTTGGGGAAAAACTGTTTTTT. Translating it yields CASSPGGLGEKLFF. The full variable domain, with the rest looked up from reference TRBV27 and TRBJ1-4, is EAQVTQNPRYLITVTGKKLTVTCSQNMNHEYMSWYRQDPGLGLRQIYYSMNVEVTDKGDVPEGYKVSRKEKRNFPLILESPSPNQTSLYFCASSPGGLGEKLFFGSGTQLSVL.

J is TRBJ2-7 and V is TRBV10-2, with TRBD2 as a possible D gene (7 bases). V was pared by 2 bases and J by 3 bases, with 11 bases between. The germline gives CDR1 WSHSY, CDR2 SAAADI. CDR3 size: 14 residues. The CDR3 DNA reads TGCGCCAGCAGTGAGGGGGGGGCGGTCTACGAGCAGTACTTC. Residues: CASSEGGAVYEQYF.

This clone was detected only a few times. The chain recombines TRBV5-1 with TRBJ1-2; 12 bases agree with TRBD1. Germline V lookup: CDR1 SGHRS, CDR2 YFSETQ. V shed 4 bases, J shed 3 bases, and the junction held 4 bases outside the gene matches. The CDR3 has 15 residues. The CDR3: CASSLGTGGDYGYTF. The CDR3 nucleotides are TGCGCCAGCAGCCTCGGGACAGGGGGCGACTATGGCTACACCTTC.

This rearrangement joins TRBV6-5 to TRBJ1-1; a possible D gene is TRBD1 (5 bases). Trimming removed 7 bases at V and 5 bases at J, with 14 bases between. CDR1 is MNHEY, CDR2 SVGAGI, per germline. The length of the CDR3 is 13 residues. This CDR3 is CASNPARGTEAFF. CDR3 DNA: TGTGCCAGCAACCCAGCCCGGGGGACTGAAGCTTTCTTT.

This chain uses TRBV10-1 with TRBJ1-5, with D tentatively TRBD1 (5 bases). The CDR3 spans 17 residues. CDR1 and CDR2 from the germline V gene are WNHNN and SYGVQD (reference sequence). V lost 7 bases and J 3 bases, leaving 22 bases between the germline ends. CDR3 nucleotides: TGCGCCAGCAACCCCCCCGAAAGGGGCGGTCTCAATCAGCCCCAGCATTTT. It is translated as CASNPPERGGLNQPQHF.

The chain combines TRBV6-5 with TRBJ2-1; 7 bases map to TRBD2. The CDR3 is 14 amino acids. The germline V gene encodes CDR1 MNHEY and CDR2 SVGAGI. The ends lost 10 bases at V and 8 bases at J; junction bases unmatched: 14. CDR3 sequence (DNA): TGTGCCACCGTCCGAAGACTAGCAGTCGATGAGCAGTTCTTC. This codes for CATVRRLAVDEQFF.

The CDR3, as DNA: TGTGCCAGCAGTGAGGGCGGGCCTGAGACTGAAGCTTTCTTT. It specifies CASSEGGPETEAFF. The V gene is TRBV6-4, the J gene TRBJ1-1, with D unresolved. Germline assignment: CDR1 MRHNA and CDR2 SNTAGT. This CDR3 spans 14 amino acids. Trimming removed 3 bases at V and 5 bases at J, with 13 bases between.